The following is a T cell receptor (beta chain) sequence with its context. This clonotype was counted many times. Its antigen remains unidentified. Base qualities are not provided; no much larger clone lies one nucleotide away. This sample was sequenced with an Illumina HiSeq 2500. TCR beta libraries were prepared by quantitative 5'-RACE with molecular barcodes. The authors processed their data as follows. A new computational method based on a probabilistic model of VDJ rearrangement was used to identify disease-linked TCR variants. Using fastp trimming at Q25 and MiXCR clonotype assembly, TCRdb reanalyzed the public sequencing data and kept in-frame beta chains. Rows with one shared CDR3 protein collapse into an entry with the most common genes and DNA. The V and J calls were determined by TCRdb, not by the authors. This sample comprises about 220,000 distinct CDR3 sequences, 7% to 8% of them detected only once. The top ten constitute 14% of the sample.

The record originates from a study of CD8 T cells in ankylosing spondylitis (dated by TCRdb to between 2016 and 2019). Some background on the complete study: The study profiled T cell receptor beta repertoires in healthy donors and ankylosing spondylitis patients to find disease-linked TCR variants. The full study cohort was made up of over 20 ankylosing spondylitis patients and 108 healthy donors. Peripheral blood was sampled, and synovial fluid was also collected from ankylosing spondylitis patients.

Study-wide conclusions, independent of this receptor: A TCR beta motif of about eight highly homologous amino acid variants appeared characteristic of blood from ankylosing spondylitis patients. Some of the motif variants had been reported before in the synovial fluid and blood of reactive arthritis patients, a finding that suggests common disease-initiation mechanisms. The disease-linked clones were reported as significantly enriched in matched synovial fluid samples from ankylosing spondylitis patients. The disease-linked clones showed a CD8+ phenotype and occurred at relatively low frequencies in peripheral blood.

V gives up 0 bases and J gives up 11 bases, and the segment between their germline ends measures 13 bases. CDR1 and CDR2, per the germline V gene (reference sequence), are LNHNV and YYDKDF. The CDR3 spans 14 residues, from the cysteine through the phenylalanine. The kept DNA is CDR3 alone, 42 bases in frame from the first base. The V and J genes are TRBV15 and TRBJ1-4, and the D gene may be TRBD1, 5 bases matching. The source is a male donor with ankylosing spondylitis. Sequenced material: blood, either unsorted or a sorted T cell fraction (not recorded which). The CDR3 region: CATSRDFKGTKLFF. The sequence in DNA is TGTGCCACCAGCAGAGATTTTAAGGGGACGAAACTGTTTTTT.